This passage covers 28 T cell receptor beta chains from one sample sequenced in a study of a mutant IDH1 vaccine in newly diagnosed glioma. Sample time point: week 35, safety follow-up. Each dose delivered 300 ug of mutant IDH1 20-mer peptide subcutaneously with imiquimod. Sequencing used immunoSEQ multiplex PCR; TCRdb keeps in-frame clones, though not all of them. The sample holds some 33,000 clones, approximately 80% seen once. Which antigens these TCRs recognize remains unknown. The source was PBMCs, collected from a glioma patient whose treatment included an IDH1 peptide vaccine. The receptors stem from a middle-aged woman with glioma.

The table lists this clone with a count of one. The CDR3, as DNA: TGTGCCAGCGGCAGGCAGGGGTCCCACGAGCAGTACTTC. Amino acid sequence: CASGRQGSHEQYF. The chain uses TRBV27 and TRBJ2-7; D possibly corresponds to TRBD1 (6 bases). The CDR3 extends over 13 amino acids. Germline values: CDR1 MNHEY, CDR2 SMNVEV (reference sequence). Trimming left V 8 bases short and J 5 bases short, with 16 bases between.

The chain carries TRBV25-1 and TRBJ2-5; TRBD2 agrees at 7 bases. This CDR3 spans 12 amino acids. Germline values: CDR1 MGHDK, CDR2 SYGVNS. V shed 1 base, J shed 11 bases, and the junction held 4 bases outside the gene matches. The CDR3 spells CASSESGTIQYF. CDR3 DNA sequence: TGTGCCAGCAGTGAATCGGGGACTATACAGTACTTC. The full variable domain, its missing parts supplied by reference TRBV25-1 and TRBJ2-5, is EADIYQTPRYLVIGTGKKITLECSQTMGHDKMYWYQQDPGMELHLIHYSYGVNSTEKGDLSSESTVSRIRTEHFPLTLESARPSHTSQYLCASSESGTIQYFGPGTRLLVL.

The chain employs TRBV6-1 and TRBJ1-3, with D possibly being TRBD1 (6 bases). The V and J ends lost 3 bases and 5 bases respectively, with 14 bases between them. Germline CDR1 MNHNS, CDR2 SASEGT. This CDR3 region has 15 residues. CDR3 residues: CASSEVRTVRNTIYF. DNA for the CDR3: TGTGCCAGCAGTGAGGTTCGGACAGTCAGAAACACCATATATTTT.

The chain links TRBV6-1 to TRBJ1-3; D is unresolved. Germline V gene sequence: CDR1 MNHNS, CDR2 SASEGT. The CDR3 covers 16 residues. V was clipped by 4 bases and J by 0 bases, with 13 bases between them. The CDR3: CASSGGRRDSGNTIYF. For the CDR3, the DNA is TGTGCCAGCAGTGGCGGACGGCGCGACTCTGGAAACACCATATATTTT.

V gene TRBV13 combines with J gene TRBJ2-7; maybe TRBD2 (6 bases). Germline V CDR1 and CDR2: PRHDT, FYEKMQ (reference sequence). Trimming stripped 4 bases from V and 3 bases from J, with 16 bases between. CDR3 size: 15 residues. The CDR3 DNA is TGTGCCAGCAGCTATGACCTGGCGGGGATCTACGAGCAGTACTTC. Amino acid sequence: CASSYDLAGIYEQYF.

This clone was seen only once. CDR3 sequence: CAGRHGLTYEQYF. In DNA, the CDR3 is TGTGCCGGCCGCCACGGGTTGACCTACGAGCAGTACTTC. The chain carries TRBV30 and TRBJ2-7; no firm D call. The V gene's germline CDR1 is GTSNPN and CDR2 SVGIG (reference sequence). The CDR3 length is 13 residues. Trimming took 8 bases from V and 2 from J, leaving 16 bases between them. Variable domain in full (rest from reference TRBV30 and TRBJ2-7): SQTIHQWPATLVQPVGSPLSLECTVEGTSNPNLYWYRQAAGRGLQLLFYSVGIGQISSEVPQNLSASRPQDRQFILSSKKLLLSDSGFYLCAGRHGLTYEQYFGPGTRLTVT.

The chain couples TRBV29-1 to TRBJ1-2; possible D gene TRBD1, 5 bases. Germline V lookup: CDR1 SQVTM, CDR2 ANQGSEA. This CDR3 contains 11 residues. Deletions cut 8 bases from V and 3 bases from J, with 10 bases between. In nucleotides, the CDR3 is TGCAGCTGCGGGGACGACTATGGCTACACCTTC. It yields the protein CSCGDDYGYTF.

This rearrangement joins TRBV7-8 to TRBJ2-7; D gene unclear. The CDR3 length is 12 residues. Looked up from germline, CDR1 is SGHVS and CDR2 is FQNEAQ. Trimming removed 5 bases at V and 3 bases at J, with 8 bases between. The CDR3 loop reads CASSAYSYEQYF. As DNA, the CDR3 is TGTGCCAGCAGCGCCTACAGCTACGAGCAGTACTTC.

This chain uses TRBV6-6 with TRBJ1-1; 7 bases line up with TRBD1. V trimming: 10 bases; J trimming: 5 bases; junction bases outside the gene matches: 16. CDR1 is MNHNY, CDR2 SVGAGI, per germline (reference sequence). The CDR3 contains 15 residues. The CDR3 loop reads CATDDTPGGATEAFF. In nucleotides, the CDR3 is TGTGCCACCGACGACACACCAGGGGGTGCGACTGAAGCTTTCTTT.

The chain uses TRBV5-6 and TRBJ2-3; D is uncertain. Germline-derived CDR1 and CDR2 are SGHDT and YYEEEE. Trimming left V 2 bases short and J 4 bases short, with 5 bases between. This CDR3 region has 12 residues. Here the CDR3 DNA reads TGTGCCAGCAGCTTCGTAGCAGATACGCAGTATTTT. Encoded protein: CASSFVADTQYF.

The CDR3 loop is CASSNDRVNEQYF. The DNA for the CDR3 is TGTGCCAGCAGCAACGACAGGGTCAACGAGCAGTACTTC. The genes are TRBV5-6 and TRBJ2-7; TRBD1 matches at 7 bases. CDR3 length equals 13 residues. Trimming at V came to 4 bases and at J to 5 bases, leaving 6 bases not matched to a gene. Germline V lookup: CDR1 SGHDT, CDR2 YYEEEE.

The chain couples TRBV20-1 to TRBJ1-1; D call uncertain. Germline-derived CDR1 and CDR2 are DFQATT and SNEGSKA (reference sequence). The CDR3 is made up of 11 amino acids. Trimming took 3 bases from V and 9 from J, leaving 11 bases between them. The CDR3 DNA follows: TGCAGTGCTAGTAAACCGGGAAAAGCTTTCTTT. Translation gives CSASKPGKAFF.

The gene calls are TRBV7-8 and TRBJ2-3, with D maybe TRBD1 (7 bases). Trimming shortened V by 1 base and J by 2 bases, and 19 bases separated the two germline ends. CDR1 SGHVS and CDR2 FQNEAQ come from the germline V gene. The CDR3 contains 18 residues. In DNA form, the CDR3 reads TGTGCCAGCAGCTTAGTAGGGGGCCTGCGGGGATACACAGATACGCAGTATTTT. Amino acids: CASSLVGGLRGYTDTQYF. The whole variable domain, filled in from reference TRBV7-8 and TRBJ2-3, reads GAGVSQSPRYKVAKRGQDVALRCDPISGHVSLFWYQQALGQGPEFLTYFQNEAQLDKSGLPSDRFFAERPEGSVSTLKIQRTQQEDSAVYLCASSLVGGLRGYTDTQYFGPGTRLTVL.

The genes are TRBV10-3 and TRBJ2-3; D is possibly TRBD2 (5 bases). V dropped 6 bases and J dropped 3 bases, with 10 bases sitting between them. The CDR3 is 13 amino acids. The germline CDR1 and CDR2 sequences are ENHRY and SYGVKD. The CDR3 loop reads CAIRRALTDTQYF. CDR3 bases: TGTGCCATCAGGAGGGCCCTAACAGATACGCAGTATTTT.

The V call is TRBV5-1, the J call TRBJ2-3; 9 bases line up with TRBD2. The J segment lost 5 bases and the V segment lost 4 bases, leaving 17 bases of the junction unmatched. In germline, CDR1 is SGHRS, CDR2 YFSETQ. The CDR3 extends over 18 amino acids. The CDR3 protein is CASSLPVGLAKRGDTQYF. In nucleotides, the CDR3 is TGCGCCAGCAGCCTTCCTGTGGGACTAGCTAAGCGGGGAGATACGCAGTATTTT.

V is TRBV11-2 and J is TRBJ1-2, with D possibly being TRBD1 (6 bases). The length of the CDR3 is 12 residues. Germline V CDR1 and CDR2: SGHAT, FQNNGV. The V end lost 8 bases, the J end lost 5 bases, and 12 bases lay between the germline ends. The CDR3 DNA is TGTGCCAGCGCGCAGGGGCAGTATGGCTACACCTTC. Translation: CASAQGQYGYTF.

The chain combines TRBV5-4 with TRBJ1-1; maybe TRBD1 (6 bases). CDR3 length: 15 amino acids. Between the trimmed V and J ends, which lost 4 bases and 1 base, there was a span of 14 bases. From germline, CDR1 is SGHNT and CDR2 YYREEE (reference sequence). Written as DNA, the CDR3 is TGTGCCAGCAGCCCCCCACAGGGACGGAACACTGAAGCTTTCTTT. Protein: CASSPPQGRNTEAFF.

The V and J genes are TRBV19 and TRBJ1-2; a possible D gene is TRBD1 (6 bases). CDR3 size: 15 residues. CDR1 and CDR2 from the germline V gene are LNHDA and SQIVND (reference sequence). The V end lost 0 bases, the J end lost 4 bases, and 12 bases lay between the germline ends. CDR3 DNA: TGTGCCAGTAGTATAGATCGGAACAGGGCCTATGGCTACACCTTC. This sequence encodes CASSIDRNRAYGYTF.

This clone was seen a few times. The chain is built from TRBV7-2 and TRBJ2-7; D uncertain. The germline CDR1 and CDR2 sequences are SGHTA and FQGNSA. This CDR3 spans 12 amino acids. Trimming removed 2 bases at V and 5 bases at J, with 7 bases between. CDR3 region: CASSLRGHEQYF. Here the CDR3 DNA reads TGTGCCAGCAGCTTAAGAGGCCACGAGCAGTACTTC.

The V and J genes are TRBV29-1 and TRBJ2-2; TRBD1 is a possible D gene (5 bases). With 4 bases removed from V and 2 bases from J, the gap between germline ends came to 14 bases. CDR1 and CDR2 from the germline V gene are SQVTM and ANQGSEA. CDR3 length: 15 amino acids. CDR3 DNA: TGCAGCGTTGTAGTGGGGCAGACAAACACCGGGGAGCTGTTTTTT. Encoded protein: CSVVVGQTNTGELFF.

This clone was found a few times. This chain connects TRBV18 to TRBJ2-4, with TRBD2 identical over 11 bases. The germline V gene has CDR1 KGHSH and CDR2 LQKENI. Trimming at V came to 3 bases and at J to 2 bases, leaving 6 bases not matched to a gene. The CDR3 extends over 17 amino acids. In nucleotides, the CDR3 is TGTGCCAGCTCACCTATTTTAGCGGGGGGGACCAAAAACATTCAGTACTTC. It specifies CASSPILAGGTKNIQYF.

Turning to this clone: The germline gene is not matched at one end of the junction; a read error may be the cause. The V gene is TRBV7-3, the J gene TRBJ2-2; no clear D gene. This CDR3 region has 12 residues. Germline V gene data show CDR1 as SGHTA and CDR2 as FQGTGA. The CDR3 reads CASSLTTGELFF. CDR3 bases: TGTGCCAGCAGCCTAACTACCGGGGAGCTGTTTTTT.

The chain has TRBV10-3 and TRBJ2-7; D is unresolved. The germline V gene has CDR1 ENHRY and CDR2 SYGVKD. The ends were cut back, 3 bases at V and 7 bases at J, with 7 bases in the middle. The CDR3 contains 11 residues. DNA of the CDR3: TGTGCCATCAGTGACTACCGGGAGCAGTACTTC. Protein sequence: CAISDYREQYF.

J is TRBJ2-2 and V is TRBV7-8, with D tentatively TRBD1 or TRBD2 (6 bases each). Per germline, CDR1 SGHVS and CDR2 FQNEAQ. The CDR3 has 14 residues. V lost 5 bases and J lost 6, with 13 bases in between. Here the CDR3 reads CASSPVGGPGELFF. CDR3 coding DNA: TGTGCCAGCAGCCCCGTAGGGGGGCCCGGGGAGCTGTTTTTT.

The V and J genes are TRBV18 and TRBJ2-1; D uncertain. The CDR3 consists of 15 residues. V was clipped by 1 base and J by 2 bases, with 9 bases between them. The V gene's germline CDR1 is KGHSH and CDR2 LQKENI. CDR3 coding DNA: TGTGCCAGCTCACCACGCCCAAGAACCTACAATGAGCAGTTCTTC. It encodes CASSPRPRTYNEQFF.

The V call is TRBV7-9, the J call TRBJ1-2; a weak D match, TRBD1 (5 bases). This CDR3 spans 15 amino acids. Germline V gives CDR1 SEHNR, CDR2 FQNEAQ (reference sequence). V was pared by 5 bases and J by 2 bases, with 15 bases between. CDR3 bases: TGTGCCAGCAGCCCGACGACCCGGGGGAACTATGGCTACACCTTC. This sequence encodes CASSPTTRGNYGYTF.

The chain links TRBV10-3 to TRBJ2-3, with D tentatively TRBD1 or TRBD2 (6 bases each). V was trimmed by 7 bases and J by 5 bases, leaving 16 bases between them. The CDR3 runs to 14 residues. Germline loops: CDR1 ENHRY, CDR2 SYGVKD. This CDR3 is CAINRGPVEDTQYF. CDR3 nucleotide sequence: TGTGCCATCAACCGGGGGCCGGTAGAAGATACGCAGTATTTT.

The V gene is TRBV6-6, the J gene TRBJ1-5; D is undetermined. Germline V CDR1 and CDR2: MNHNY, SVGAGI (reference sequence). CDR3 length: 15 amino acids. The V gene lost 0 bases and the J gene lost 0 bases, with 6 bases spanning the gap. The CDR3 protein is CASSYSRDSNQPQHF. The CDR3 nucleotides are TGTGCCAGCAGTTACTCCCGGGATAGCAATCAGCCCCAGCATTTT.